Below, one T cell receptor (beta chain) is given with its context. The target antigen is unknown. This sample is part of a study of T cell responses to AZD1222 COVID-19 vaccine. V was clipped by 2 bases and J by 5 bases, with 4 bases between them. CDR1 and CDR2 from the germline V gene are SGHTA and FQGTGA. This CDR3 has 11 amino acids. TCRdb keeps only in-frame clones here, not all; method: immunoSEQ multiplex PCR. The repertoire consists of about 120,000 clones, with 88% occurring once and the leading ten covering over 8.5%. Regarding the study as a whole: Dominant at 160-218 and 743-854, vaccine-associated CD4 TCRs also spanned spike. Regions left unmutated in variants are reportedly the target of nearly half of spike-specific TCRs. The donor group comprised mostly white British people and more females; the analysis possibly underestimated clonal diversity. Only 5 or 6 people who got AZD1222 tested seropositive at baseline.

The chain uses TRBV7-3 and TRBJ2-7, with unresolved D. The TCR originated in an adult in good health. The input for sequencing was peripheral blood, taken on day 0 of AZD1222 vaccination. Written as DNA, the CDR3 is TGTGCCAGCAGCTTAGGGAACGAGCAGTACTTC. Translated: CASSLGNEQYF.